The TCR beta chain described here comes from a study of T cell responses to AZD1222 COVID-19 vaccine. Sequenced by immunoSEQ multiplex PCR; TCRdb stores in-frame clones only, minus some. The sample yields roughly 150,000 clones, approximately 93% seen once. The CDR3 length is 15 residues. Trimming cost V 3 bases and J 0 bases, with 10 bases left between them. Germline-derived CDR1 and CDR2 are SGHRS and YFSETQ. The sample in question was peripheral blood, obtained 28 days after the second AZD1222 dose. The chain is built from TRBV5-1 and TRBJ1-3; tentative D call: TRBD1 (6 bases). The receptor was derived from an adult who received the AZD1222 COVID-19 vaccine. The CDR3 region is CASSSDSTSGNTIYF. The CDR3 bases are TGCGCCAGCAGCTCGGACAGTACCTCTGGAAACACCATATATTTT.